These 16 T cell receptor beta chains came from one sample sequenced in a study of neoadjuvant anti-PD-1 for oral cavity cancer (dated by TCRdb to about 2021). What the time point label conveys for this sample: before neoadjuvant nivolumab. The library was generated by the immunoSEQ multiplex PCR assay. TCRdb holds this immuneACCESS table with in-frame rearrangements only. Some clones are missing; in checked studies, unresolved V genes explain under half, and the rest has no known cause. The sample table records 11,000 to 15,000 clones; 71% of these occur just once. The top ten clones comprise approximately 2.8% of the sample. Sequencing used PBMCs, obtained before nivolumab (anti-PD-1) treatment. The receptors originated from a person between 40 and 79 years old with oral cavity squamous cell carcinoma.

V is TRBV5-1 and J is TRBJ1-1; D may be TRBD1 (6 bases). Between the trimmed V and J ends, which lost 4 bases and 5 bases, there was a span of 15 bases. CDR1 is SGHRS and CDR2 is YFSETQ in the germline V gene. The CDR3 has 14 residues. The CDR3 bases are TGCGCCAGCAGCAGGGCCCAGGGGCGGACTGAAGCTTTCTTT. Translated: CASSRAQGRTEAFF.

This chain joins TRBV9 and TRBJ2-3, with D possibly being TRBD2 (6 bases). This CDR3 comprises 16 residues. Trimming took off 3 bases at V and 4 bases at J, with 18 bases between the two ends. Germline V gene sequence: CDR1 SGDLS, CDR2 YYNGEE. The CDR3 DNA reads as TGTGCCAGCAGCGACCCCCTCGGGGGACGGGCAGATACGCAGTATTTT. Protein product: CASSDPLGGRADTQYF.

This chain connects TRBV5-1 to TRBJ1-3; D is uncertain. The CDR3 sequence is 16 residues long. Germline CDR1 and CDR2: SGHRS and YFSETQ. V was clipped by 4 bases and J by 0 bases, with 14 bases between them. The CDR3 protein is CASSPLPLSSGNTIYF. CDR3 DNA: TGCGCCAGCAGCCCGCTCCCGTTGAGCTCTGGAAACACCATATATTTT.

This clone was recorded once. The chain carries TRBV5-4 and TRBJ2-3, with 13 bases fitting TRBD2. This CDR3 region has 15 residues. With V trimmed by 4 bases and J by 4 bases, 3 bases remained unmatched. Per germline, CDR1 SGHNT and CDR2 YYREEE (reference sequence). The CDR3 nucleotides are TGTGCCAGCAGCAGGACTAGCGGGAGTTCAGATACGCAGTATTTT. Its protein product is CASSRTSGSSDTQYF.

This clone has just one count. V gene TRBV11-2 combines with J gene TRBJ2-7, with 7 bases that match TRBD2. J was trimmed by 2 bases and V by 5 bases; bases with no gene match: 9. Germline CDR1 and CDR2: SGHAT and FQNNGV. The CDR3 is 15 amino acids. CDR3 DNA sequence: TGTGCCAGCAGCCCGAGTTCTAGCGGCGCCTACGAGCAGTACTTC. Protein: CASSPSSSGAYEQYF.

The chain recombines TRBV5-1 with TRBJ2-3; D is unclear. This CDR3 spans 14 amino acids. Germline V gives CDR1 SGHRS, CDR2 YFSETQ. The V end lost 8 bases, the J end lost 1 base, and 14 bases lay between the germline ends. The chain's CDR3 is CASALSPGTDTQYF. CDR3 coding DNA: TGCGCCAGTGCACTCAGCCCAGGCACAGATACGCAGTATTTT.

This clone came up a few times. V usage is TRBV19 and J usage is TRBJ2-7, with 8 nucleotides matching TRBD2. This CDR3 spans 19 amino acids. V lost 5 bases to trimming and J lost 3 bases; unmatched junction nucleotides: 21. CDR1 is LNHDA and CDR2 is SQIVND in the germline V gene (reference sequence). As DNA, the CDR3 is TGTGCCAGTAGTGCCCGGGGAGGACAGTTTGTAGCGGGAATCTACGAGCAGTACTTC. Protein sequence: CASSARGGQFVAGIYEQYF.

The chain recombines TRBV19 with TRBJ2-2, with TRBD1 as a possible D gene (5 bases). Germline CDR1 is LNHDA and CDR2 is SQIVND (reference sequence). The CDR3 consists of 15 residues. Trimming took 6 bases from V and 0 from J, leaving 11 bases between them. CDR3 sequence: CASRKQAANTGELFF. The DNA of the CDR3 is TGTGCCAGTAGGAAACAGGCCGCGAACACCGGGGAGCTGTTTTTT.

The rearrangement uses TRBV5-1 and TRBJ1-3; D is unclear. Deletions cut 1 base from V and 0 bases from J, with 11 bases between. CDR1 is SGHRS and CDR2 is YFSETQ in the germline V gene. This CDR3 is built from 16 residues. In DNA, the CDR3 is TGCGCCAGCAGCTTGAATACGGGGAACTCTGGAAACACCATATATTTT. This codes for CASSLNTGNSGNTIYF.

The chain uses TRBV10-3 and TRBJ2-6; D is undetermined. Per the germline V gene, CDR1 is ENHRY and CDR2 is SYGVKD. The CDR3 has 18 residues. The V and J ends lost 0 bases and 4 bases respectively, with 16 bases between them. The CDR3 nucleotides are TGTGCCATCAGTGAGTCCGCAGGACCTGAATCGGGGGCCAACGTCCTGACTTTC. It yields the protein CAISESAGPESGANVLTF.

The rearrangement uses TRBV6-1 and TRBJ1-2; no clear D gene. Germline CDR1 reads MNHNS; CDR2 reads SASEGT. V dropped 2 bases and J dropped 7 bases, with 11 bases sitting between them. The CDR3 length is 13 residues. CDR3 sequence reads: CASSELRGGGYTF. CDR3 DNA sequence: TGTGCCAGCAGTGAACTCCGGGGTGGTGGCTACACCTTC.

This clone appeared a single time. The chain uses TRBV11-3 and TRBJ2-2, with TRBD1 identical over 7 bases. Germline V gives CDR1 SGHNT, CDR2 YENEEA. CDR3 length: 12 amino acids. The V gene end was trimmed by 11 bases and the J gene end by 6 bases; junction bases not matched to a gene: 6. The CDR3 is CASATGPGELFF. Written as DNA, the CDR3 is TGTGCCTCAGCGACAGGGCCCGGGGAGCTGTTTTTT. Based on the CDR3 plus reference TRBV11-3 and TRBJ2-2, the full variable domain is EAGVVQSPRYKIIEKKQPVAFWCNPISGHNTLYWYLQNLGQGPELLIRYENEEAVDDSQLPKDRFSAERLKGVDSTLKIQPAELGDSAVYLCASATGPGELFFGEGSRLTVL.

CDR3: CASSLRQINEKLFF. CDR3 sequence (DNA): TGTGCCAGCAGCTTGCGCCAGATTAATGAAAAACTGTTTTTT. The chain is built from TRBV13 and TRBJ1-4; unclear D gene. The CDR3 covers 14 residues. V was cut by 3 bases and J by 4 bases, with 9 bases left in between. The germline V gene encodes CDR1 PRHDT and CDR2 FYEKMQ (reference sequence).

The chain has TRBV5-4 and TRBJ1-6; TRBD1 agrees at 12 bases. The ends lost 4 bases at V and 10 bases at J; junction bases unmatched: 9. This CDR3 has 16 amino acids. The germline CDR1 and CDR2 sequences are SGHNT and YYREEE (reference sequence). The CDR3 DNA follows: TGTGCCAGCAGCACACCGGGACAGGGGGCGGGCTCACCCCTCCACTTT. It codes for CASSTPGQGAGSPLHF.

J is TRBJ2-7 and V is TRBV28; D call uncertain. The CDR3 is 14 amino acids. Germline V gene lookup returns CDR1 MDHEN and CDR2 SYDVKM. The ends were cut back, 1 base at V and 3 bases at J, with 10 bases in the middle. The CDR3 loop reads CASSLLASRYEQYF. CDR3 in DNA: TGTGCCAGCAGTTTATTGGCATCTCGCTACGAGCAGTACTTC.

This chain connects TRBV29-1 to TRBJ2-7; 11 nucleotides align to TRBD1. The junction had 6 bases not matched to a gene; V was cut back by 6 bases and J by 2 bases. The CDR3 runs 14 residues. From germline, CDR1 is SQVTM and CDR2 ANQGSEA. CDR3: CSVTGQGDPYEQYF. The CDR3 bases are TGCAGCGTCACGGGACAGGGGGACCCCTACGAGCAGTACTTC.